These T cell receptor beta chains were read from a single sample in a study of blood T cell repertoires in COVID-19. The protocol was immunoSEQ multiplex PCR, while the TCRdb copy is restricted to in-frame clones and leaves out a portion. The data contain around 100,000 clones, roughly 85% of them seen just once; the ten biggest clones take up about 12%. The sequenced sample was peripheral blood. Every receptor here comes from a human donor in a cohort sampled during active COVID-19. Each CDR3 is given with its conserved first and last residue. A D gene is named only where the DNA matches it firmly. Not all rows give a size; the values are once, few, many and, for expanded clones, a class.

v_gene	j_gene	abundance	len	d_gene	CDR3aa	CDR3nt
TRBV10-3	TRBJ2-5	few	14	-	CAIRASPSLETQYF	TGTGCCATCAGGGCTTCTCCTAGCCTAGAGACCCAGTACTTC
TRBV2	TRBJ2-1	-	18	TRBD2	CASSGTSGGTLDYNEQFF	TGTGCCAGCAGTGGGACTAGCGGGGGAACACTCGATTACAATGAGCAGTTCTTC
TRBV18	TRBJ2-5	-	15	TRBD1	CASSPRRTGQETQYF	TGTGCCAGCTCACCACGGAGGACAGGACAAGAGACCCAGTACTTC
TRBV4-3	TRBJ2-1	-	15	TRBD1	CASSQLGQGSNEQFF	TGCGCCAGCAGCCAACTGGGACAGGGGAGCAATGAGCAGTTCTTC
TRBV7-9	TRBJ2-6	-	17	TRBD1	CASSRDRAIYGANVLTF	TGTGCCAGCAGCCGGGACAGGGCGATCTATGGGGCCAACGTCCTGACTTTC
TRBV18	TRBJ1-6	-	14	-	CASSPWRDNSPLHF	TGTGCCAGCTCACCTTGGAGGGATAATTCACCCCTCCACTTT
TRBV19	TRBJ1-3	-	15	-	CASLDSPLSGNTIYF	TGTGCCAGTTTGGACAGTCCCCTCTCTGGAAACACCATATATTTT
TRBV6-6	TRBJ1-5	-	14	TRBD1	CASSLGQGVQPQHF	TGTGCCAGCAGCCTCGGACAGGGAGTTCAGCCCCAGCATTTT
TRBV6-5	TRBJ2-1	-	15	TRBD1	CASIQDRGRMSEQFF	TGTGCCAGCATTCAGGACAGGGGCCGTATGAGCGAGCAGTTCTTC
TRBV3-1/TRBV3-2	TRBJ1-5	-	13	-	CASSQYSNQPQHF	TGTGCCAGCAGCCAGTATAGCAATCAGCCCCAGCATTTT
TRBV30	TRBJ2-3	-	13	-	CAWGLASTDTQYF	TGTGCCTGGGGGCTGGCTAGCACAGATACGCAGTATTTT
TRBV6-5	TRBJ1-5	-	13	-	CASSPSGNQPQHF	TGTGCCAGCAGCCCCTCCGGGAATCAGCCCCAGCATTTT
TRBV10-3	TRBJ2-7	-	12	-	CAISGDNYEQYF	TGTGCCATCAGTGGGGACAACTACGAGCAGTACTTC
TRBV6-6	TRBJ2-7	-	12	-	CASSDRDYEQYF	TGTGCCAGCAGTGACAGAGACTACGAGCAGTACTTC
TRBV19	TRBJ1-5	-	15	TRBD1	CASSLTGTDYQPQHF	TGTGCCAGTAGTTTAACCGGGACAGATTATCAGCCCCAGCATTTT
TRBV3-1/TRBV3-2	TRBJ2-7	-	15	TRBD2	CASSPTSGGSYEQYF	TGTGCCAGCAGTCCGACTAGCGGGGGGTCCTACGAGCAGTACTTC
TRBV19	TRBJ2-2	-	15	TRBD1	CASSFGQGVTGELFF	TGTGCCAGTAGCTTTGGACAGGGGGTCACCGGGGAGCTGTTTTTT
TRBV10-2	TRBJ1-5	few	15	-	CASSESGTSNQPQHF	TGCGCCAGCAGTGAGTCGGGGACAAGCAATCAGCCCCAGCATTTT
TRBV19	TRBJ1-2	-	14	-	CASSAEGRNYGYTF	TGTGCCAGTAGTGCCGAGGGTCGTAACTATGGCTACACCTTC
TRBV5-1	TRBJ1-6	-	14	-	CASSLPLVDSPLHF	TGCGCCAGCAGCTTGCCCCTAGTGGATTCACCCCTCCACTTT
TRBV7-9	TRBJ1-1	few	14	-	CASSLGTANTEAFF	TGTGCCAGCAGCTTAGGCACAGCGAACACTGAAGCTTTCTTT
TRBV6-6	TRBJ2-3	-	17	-	CASSHAPPGGSTDTQYF	TGTGCCAGCAGTCATGCACCCCCGGGCGGGAGCACAGATACGCAGTATTTT
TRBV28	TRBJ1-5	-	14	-	CASSYGLGNQPQHF	TGTGCCAGCAGTTACGGTTTGGGCAATCAGCCCCAGCATTTT
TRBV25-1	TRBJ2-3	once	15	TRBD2	CASSDGGRGADTQYF	TGTGCCAGCAGTGATGGCGGGAGGGGGGCAGATACGCAGTATTTT
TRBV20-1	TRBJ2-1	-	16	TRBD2	CSASMGWASGGNEQFF	TGCAGTGCTAGTATGGGGTGGGCTAGCGGGGGTAATGAGCAGTTCTTC
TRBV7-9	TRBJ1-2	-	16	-	CASSPNAWGVFYGYTF	TGTGCCAGCAGCCCAAATGCCTGGGGAGTCTTCTATGGCTACACCTTC
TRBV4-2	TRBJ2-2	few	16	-	CASSQAQVEGTGELFF	TGTGCCAGCAGCCAGGCCCAGGTAGAGGGAACCGGGGAGCTGTTTTTT
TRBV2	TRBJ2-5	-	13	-	CASSAGDEETQYF	TGTGCCAGCAGTGCGGGGGACGAAGAGACCCAGTACTTC
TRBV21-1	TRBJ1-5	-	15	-	CASSKGRQGEQPQHF	TGTGCCAGCAGCAAAGGACGACAGGGAGAGCAGCCCCAGCATTTT
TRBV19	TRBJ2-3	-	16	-	CASSPLRGQGRDTQYF	TGTGCCAGTAGCCCCTTAAGGGGGCAGGGGCGGGACACGCAGTATTTT
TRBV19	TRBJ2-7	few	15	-	CASSIVRGSSYEQYF	TGTGCCAGTAGTATAGTTCGGGGTTCGTCCTACGAGCAGTACTTC
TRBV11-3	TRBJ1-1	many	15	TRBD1	CASSLGGQRGTEAFF	TGTGCCAGCAGCTTGGGGGGACAGCGAGGGACTGAAGCTTTCTTT
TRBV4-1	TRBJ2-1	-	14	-	CASSPTDYYNEQFF	TGCGCCAGCAGCCCAACCGACTATTACAATGAGCAGTTCTTC
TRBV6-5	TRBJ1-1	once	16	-	CASSYSLGRLNTEAFF	TGTGCCAGCAGTTACTCCCTTGGGAGGTTGAACACTGAAGCTTTCTTT
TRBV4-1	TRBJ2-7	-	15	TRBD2	CASSLTTSGGYEQYF	TGCGCCAGCAGCCTTACGACTAGCGGGGGGTACGAGCAGTACTTC
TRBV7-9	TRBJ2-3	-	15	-	CARAGSSAAPDTQYF	TGTGCCCGCGCGGGGAGCTCCGCTGCCCCAGATACGCAGTATTTT
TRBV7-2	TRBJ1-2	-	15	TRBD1	CASSSGQGALHGYTF	TGTGCCAGCAGCTCCGGACAGGGGGCGTTGCATGGCTACACCTTC
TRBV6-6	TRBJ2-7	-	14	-	CASSTDTYSYEQYF	TGTGCCAGCAGTACGGACACCTACTCCTACGAGCAGTACTTC
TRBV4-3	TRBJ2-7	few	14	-	CASSQDHGTNLQYF	TGCGCCAGCAGCCAAGACCACGGGACAAATTTACAGTACTTC
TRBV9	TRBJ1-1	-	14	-	CASSVVGSGGEAFF	TGTGCCAGCAGCGTAGTAGGGAGCGGGGGTGAAGCTTTCTTT